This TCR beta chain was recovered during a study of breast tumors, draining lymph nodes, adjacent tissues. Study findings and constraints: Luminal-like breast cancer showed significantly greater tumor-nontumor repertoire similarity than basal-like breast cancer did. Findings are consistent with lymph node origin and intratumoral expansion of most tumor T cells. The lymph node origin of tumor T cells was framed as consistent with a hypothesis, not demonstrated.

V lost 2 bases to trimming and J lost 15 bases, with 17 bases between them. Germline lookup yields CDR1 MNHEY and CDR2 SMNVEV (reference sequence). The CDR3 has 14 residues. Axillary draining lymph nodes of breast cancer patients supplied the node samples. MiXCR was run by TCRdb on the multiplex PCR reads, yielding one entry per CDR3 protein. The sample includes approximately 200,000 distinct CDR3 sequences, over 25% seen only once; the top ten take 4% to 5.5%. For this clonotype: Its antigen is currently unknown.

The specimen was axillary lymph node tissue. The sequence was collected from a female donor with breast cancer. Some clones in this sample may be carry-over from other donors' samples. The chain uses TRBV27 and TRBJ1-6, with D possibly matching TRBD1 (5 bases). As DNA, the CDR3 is TGTGCCAGCAGTTTACGGGGGAGAGACCACGACCTCCACTTT. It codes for CASSLRGRDHDLHF.